Presented here are 8 T cell receptor beta chains from one specimen sequenced in a study of response to subunit inactivated influenza vaccine (dated by TCRdb to 2016 to 2019). The method was RT-PCR. The instrument given in TCRdb is Illumina HiSeq 2500. TCRdb ran its own pipeline on the public reads, namely fastp trimming at Q25 and MiXCR clone calling, and kept in-frame beta chains. Identical CDR3 proteins give one entry, which carries the most common genes and DNA. Within this sample are 650,000 to 800,000 distinct CDR3 sequences, with about 15% of them counted one time only. The ten most abundant clones make up 6.5% to 8.5% of the sample. Material: PBMCs from blood, obtained 14 days before vaccination. These receptors came from a man in his fifties who received an inactivated influenza vaccine. Donor details come from another sample of the same person, matched by shared clones.

This clonotype has just a few counts. The chain joins TRBV7-8 to TRBJ2-3; 14 bases agree with TRBD2. Looked up from germline, CDR1 is SGHVS and CDR2 is FQNEAQ. V dropped 2 bases and J dropped 6; count of bases not matched to a gene: 10. The CDR3 totals 18 residues. CDR3 amino acids: CASSLIGTSGGVLDTQYF. In DNA, the CDR3 is TGTGCCAGCAGCTTAATTGGGACTAGCGGGGGAGTACTGGATACGCAGTATTTT. Looking up the rest from reference TRBV7-8 and TRBJ2-3 gives the full variable domain: GAGVSQSPRYKVAKRGQDVALRCDPISGHVSLFWYQQALGQGPEFLTYFQNEAQLDKSGLPSDRFFAERPEGSVSTLKIQRTQQEDSAVYLCASSLIGTSGGVLDTQYFGPGTRLTVL.

The chain joins TRBV3-1 to TRBJ1-6, with a weak D call TRBD1 (6 bases). The V end lost 3 bases, the J end lost 10 bases, and 16 bases lay between the germline ends. The CDR3 is 15 amino acids. The germline V gene has CDR1 LGHDT and CDR2 YNNKEL (reference sequence). The CDR3 loop reads CASSHPAGAFSPLHF. The CDR3 region has the DNA TGTGCCAGCAGCCATCCAGCGGGGGCCTTCTCACCCCTCCACTTT. The full variable domain, with the rest looked up from reference TRBV3-1 and TRBJ1-6, is DTAVSQTPKYLVTQMGNDKSIKCEQNLGHDTMYWYKQDSKKFLKIMFSYNNKELIINETVPNRFSPKSPDKAHLNLHINSLELGDSAVYFCASSHPAGAFSPLHFGNGTRLTVT.

A single count supports this clonotype. The chain carries TRBV7-2 and TRBJ2-3; TRBD2 matches at 7 bases. The germline CDR1 and CDR2 sequences are SGHTA and FQGNSA. CDR3 length: 15 amino acids. V was pared by 3 bases and J by 4 bases, with 7 bases of the junction left unmatched. The CDR3 protein is CASSFYLAVADTQYF. CDR3 nucleotide sequence: TGTGCCAGCAGCTTCTACCTAGCGGTGGCAGATACGCAGTATTTT.

This clonotype was seen only a few times. The V gene is TRBV7-2, the J gene TRBJ2-1, with 11 positions matching TRBD1. The germline V gene has CDR1 SGHTA and CDR2 FQGNSA. This CDR3 spans 14 amino acids. The V segment lost 6 bases and the J segment 8 bases; nucleotides outside the gene matches: 6. The CDR3 protein is CASRPGQGAYEQFF. The CDR3 DNA reads as TGTGCCAGCAGACCAGGACAGGGGGCGTATGAGCAGTTCTTC.

V is TRBV3-1 and J is TRBJ2-3; D unclear. This CDR3 is built from 12 residues. CDR1 and CDR2 from the germline V gene are LGHDT and YNNKEL (reference sequence). The germline V and J ends were trimmed by 0 bases and 7 bases, with 5 bases remaining between them. The CDR3 is CASSQDRHTQYF. The CDR3 nucleotides read TGTGCCAGCAGCCAAGATCGCCATACGCAGTATTTT.

The chain links TRBV6-1 to TRBJ1-5; possibly TRBD1 for D (6 bases). V lost 11 bases to trimming and J lost 6 bases, with 20 bases between them. CDR1 MNHNS and CDR2 SASEGT come from the germline V gene. The CDR3 is 14 residues long. For the CDR3, the DNA is TGTGCCTCTCAAGCGGGGGCGGGGGGTCAGCCCCAGCATTTT. Translation: CASQAGAGGQPQHF.

The table lists this clonotype with a few counts. The J gene is TRBJ2-5, the V gene TRBV5-6; TRBD2 might be the D (5 bases). CDR3 length: 13 residues. Germline CDR1 SGHDT, CDR2 YYEEEE. The V and J ends lost 5 bases and 9 bases respectively, with 17 bases between them. This CDR3 is CASSNSEYGAQYF. The CDR3 DNA reads TGTGCCAGCAGTAATAGCGAATACGGGGCCCAGTACTTC.

Here the CDR3 DNA reads TGTGCCAGCAGGAAAAGCCGGGACATGAACACTGAAGCTTTCTTT. Protein: CASRKSRDMNTEAFF. V usage is TRBV6-1 and J usage is TRBJ1-1; D is possibly TRBD1 (6 bases). Germline V gene data show CDR1 as MNHNS and CDR2 as SASEGT. V was pared by 6 bases and J by 0 bases, with 14 bases between. The CDR3 is 15 amino acids.